The rows below give T cell receptor beta chains drawn from one sample of a study of shared clonotypes between healthy human individuals. The method was immunoSEQ multiplex PCR; TCRdb's version includes in-frame clones alone and lacks a portion of them. There are approximately 2,000,000 clones in the sample; 80% to 95% occur only once, and roughly 1.7% lies in the top ten. The sample consisted of naive CD8+ T cells from PBMCs. All receptors come from a young man in good health. Some clones in this sample may be carry-over from other donors' samples. The CDR3 runs from the conserved cysteine through the conserved F or W. The D gene is left open where the match is weak. Clone size is shown for a subset of rows, as once, few, many or a class of expanded clone.

clone size,J gene,D gene,V gene,CDR3 protein,CDR3 DNA
once,TRBJ1-3,.,TRBV7-3,CASSPQGSGNTIYF,TGTGCCAGCAGCCCCCAGGGCTCTGGAAACACCATATATTTT
.,TRBJ1-1,.,TRBV27,CASSPAGTLNTEAFF,TGTGCCAGCAGTCCGGCAGGAACCTTGAACACTGAAGCTTTCTTT
.,TRBJ1-3,.,TRBV10-3,CATSPGSLEGNTIYF,TGTGCCACCAGCCCCGGATCCTTGGAAGGAAACACCATATATTTT
once,TRBJ2-3,TRBD2,TRBV9,CASSGMTSGSADTQYF,TGTGCCAGCAGCGGAATGACTAGCGGGAGTGCAGATACGCAGTATTTT
.,TRBJ1-2,.,TRBV27,CASGPTGRGDYGYTF,TGTGCCAGCGGACCGACGGGCCGCGGGGACTATGGCTACACCTTC
.,TRBJ1-3,TRBD1,TRBV4-1,CASSQQPDRSSGNTIYF,TGCGCCAGCAGCCAACAACCGGACAGGAGCTCTGGAAACACCATATATTTT
.,TRBJ2-5,.,TRBV9,CASSAEATVKTQYF,TGTGCCAGCAGCGCAGAGGCGACAGTGAAGACCCAGTACTTC
.,TRBJ2-3,.,TRBV2,CASSYYRASTDTQYF,TGTGCCAGCAGTTATTACAGGGCGAGCACAGATACGCAGTATTTT
.,TRBJ1-6,.,TRBV30,CAWSPVTGRNSPLHF,TGTGCCTGGAGTCCCGTGACAGGTCGCAATTCACCCCTCCACTTT
.,TRBJ2-1,.,TRBV5-6,CASSLGLNEQFF,TGTGCCAGCAGCTTGGGACTCAATGAGCAGTTCTTC
.,TRBJ1-4,.,TRBV29-1,CSVQIGGGLFF,TGCAGCGTGCAAATAGGGGGGGGACTGTTTTTT
.,TRBJ1-1,.,TRBV6-6,CASRWTEGNTEAFF,TGTGCCAGCAGGTGGACAGAGGGCAACACTGAAGCTTTCTTT
.,TRBJ2-7,.,TRBV2,CASSELLGRQMKLYEQYF,TGTGCCAGCAGTGAATTATTAGGACGGCAAATGAAACTCTACGAGCAGTACTTC
.,TRBJ1-5,TRBD1,TRBV7-8,CASSLMTGVSNQPQHF,TGTGCCAGCAGCTTAATGACAGGGGTTAGCAATCAGCCCCAGCATTTT
once,TRBJ2-1,TRBD1,TRBV4-3,CASSLDRAYEQFF,TGCGCCAGCAGCCTGGACAGGGCTTATGAGCAGTTCTTC
.,TRBJ2-3,.,TRBV7-9,CASSLGVTEGDTQYF,TGTGCCAGCAGCTTAGGGGTTACAGAAGGAGATACGCAGTATTTT
few,TRBJ2-5,TRBD2,TRBV12-5,CASGTSEQETQYF,TGTGCTAGTGGGACTAGCGAACAAGAGACCCAGTACTTC
.,TRBJ2-1,.,TRBV7-9,CASSLGPRNEQFF,TGTGCCAGCAGCTTAGGGCCAAGGAATGAGCAGTTCTTC
.,TRBJ2-7,.,TRBV5-5,CASSWDITYEQYF,TGTGCCAGCAGTTGGGACATTACCTACGAGCAGTACTTC
.,TRBJ2-7,.,TRBV6-1,CASSPIGYEQYF,TGTGCCAGCAGTCCGATCGGCTACGAGCAGTACTTC
.,TRBJ1-1,.,TRBV4-1,CASSPGPDGDAEAFF,TGCGCCAGCAGCCCTGGTCCCGACGGGGACGCTGAAGCTTTCTTT
.,TRBJ2-3,TRBD2,TRBV5-4,CASSRTSGIPDTQYF,TGTGCCAGCAGCCGGACTAGCGGGATCCCAGATACGCAGTATTTT
.,TRBJ1-5,TRBD1,TRBV4-1,CASSQEGTGSSNQPQHF,TGCGCCAGCAGCCAAGAAGGGACAGGTAGTAGCAATCAGCCCCAGCATTTT
.,TRBJ1-2,TRBD1,TRBV7-8,CASSLGARGSGYTF,TGTGCCAGCAGCTTAGGTGCCAGGGGGAGCGGCTACACCTTC
.,TRBJ1-2,.,TRBV20-1,CSGTESYGYTF,TGCAGTGGTACAGAAAGCTATGGCTACACCTTC
once,TRBJ2-1,TRBD2,TRBV28,CASSLTRSGLAAYNEQFF,TGTGCCAGCAGCCTAACCAGATCGGGACTAGCAGCTTACAATGAGCAGTTCTTC
.,TRBJ2-5,TRBD1,TRBV5-4,CASSLGGLQETQYF,TGTGCCAGCAGCTTAGGGGGCCTCCAAGAGACCCAGTACTTC
.,TRBJ2-7,.,TRBV7-3,CASSLMSGSEQYF,TGTGCCAGCAGCTTAATGAGCGGCTCCGAGCAGTACTTC
.,TRBJ2-7,TRBD1,TRBV27,CASSPQTGGREQYF,TGTGCCAGCAGTCCCCAGACAGGGGGGAGGGAGCAGTACTTC
.,TRBJ1-2,TRBD1,TRBV27,CASSFLSTGGADYGYTF,TGTGCCAGCAGTTTTCTCTCGACAGGGGGCGCAGACTATGGCTACACCTTC
.,TRBJ1-2,TRBD1,TRBV30,CAWSDGTGHGYTF,TGTGCCTGGAGTGACGGGACAGGGCATGGCTACACCTTC
.,TRBJ1-1,.,TRBV19,CASSTHLEGRGNTEAFF,TGTGCCAGTAGTACCCACCTTGAGGGGAGGGGGAACACTGAAGCTTTCTTT
.,TRBJ2-1,TRBD1,TRBV19,CASRDRVYNEQFF,TGTGCCAGCCGGGACAGGGTTTACAATGAGCAGTTCTTC
.,TRBJ1-2,.,TRBV5-6,CASSLLPGGDGYTF,TGTGCCAGCAGCTTGTTGCCGGGGGGCGATGGCTACACCTTC
few,TRBJ2-7,TRBD1,TRBV19,CASSIYGTGAYEQYF,TGTGCCAGTAGTATTTACGGGACAGGGGCCTACGAGCAGTACTTC
few,TRBJ2-7,.,TRBV7-2,CASSLDYEQYF,TGTGCCAGCAGCTTAGACTACGAGCAGTACTTC
.,TRBJ1-5,TRBD1,TRBV15,CATSREPGQTKPQHF,TGTGCCACCAGCAGAGAACCGGGACAGACAAAGCCCCAGCATTTT
.,TRBJ2-3,.,TRBV9,CASSVVDSTDTQYF,TGTGCCAGCAGCGTAGTGGACAGCACAGATACGCAGTATTTT
.,TRBJ2-7,.,TRBV18,CASSPETGPNIRQQYF,TGTGCCAGCTCACCCGAGACTGGACCAAACATCAGACAGCAGTACTTC
.,TRBJ2-7,TRBD2,TRBV9,CASGTSHEQYF,TGTGCTAGCGGGACCAGCCACGAGCAGTACTTC
.,TRBJ1-2,.,TRBV28,CASSWADGYTF,TGTGCCAGCAGTTGGGCCGATGGCTACACCTTC
.,TRBJ2-7,TRBD2,TRBV7-9,CASIGRGDEQYF,TGTGCCAGCATAGGACGGGGGGACGAGCAGTACTTC
once,TRBJ2-7,TRBD2,TRBV5-6,CASSPAWGGYEQYF,TGTGCCAGCAGCCCCGCGTGGGGGGGCTACGAGCAGTACTTC
.,TRBJ2-2,TRBD2,TRBV4-2,CASSQDRWRESATGELFF,TGTGCCAGCAGCCAAGATCGGTGGCGGGAGTCGGCCACCGGGGAGCTGTTTTTT
once,TRBJ2-7,TRBD2,TRBV19,CASSIWRESYEQYF,TGTGCCAGTAGTATATGGCGGGAGTCTTACGAGCAGTACTTC
.,TRBJ2-3,TRBD2,TRBV28,CASSPWGSGSTDTQYF,TGTGCCAGCAGCCCCTGGGGTAGCGGGAGCACAGATACGCAGTATTTT
.,TRBJ2-7,TRBD1,TRBV27,CASSPRQGAYEQYF,TGTGCCAGCAGCCCCCGGCAGGGGGCCTACGAGCAGTACTTC
.,TRBJ1-5,.,TRBV28,CASSRKQGGGNQPQHF,TGTGCCAGCAGCCGAAAACAGGGTGGGGGCAATCAGCCCCAGCATTTT
.,TRBJ2-7,.,TRBV27,CASSPGQTYEQYF,TGTGCCAGCAGTCCAGGACAGACCTACGAGCAGTACTTC
.,TRBJ1-1,.,TRBV11-2,CASSPSGPAFF,TGTGCCAGCAGCCCCTCGGGGCCGGCTTTCTTT
.,TRBJ1-1,.,TRBV9,CASSADGRLVGTEAFF,TGTGCCAGCAGCGCCGACGGGAGATTAGTGGGCACTGAAGCTTTCTTT